This is a list of T cell receptor beta chains from one sample in a study of Graves' ophthalmopathy and Graves' hyperthyroidism. TCRdb re-called the multiplex PCR reads with MiXCR, one entry per CDR3 protein. The sample consists of around 1.1 million distinct CDR3 sequences, about 36% of them appearing once. Input material: peripheral blood or thyroid tissue (not recorded which). The receptors shown here come from an adult man with Graves' hyperthyroidism. Each CDR3 is given with its conserved first and last residue. Each record gives: D gene, J gene, clone size, V gene, CDR3 DNA, CDR3 protein. The D gene is left open where the match is weak. Some rows have no size entry. The others give once, few or many, or a class for an expanded clone.

>.|TRBJ1-2|.|TRBV27
TGTGCCAGCAGTTTATTGGGGTTCGAAGGCTACACCTTC
CASSLLGFEGYTF
>TRBD1|TRBJ1-4|many|TRBV7-9
TGTGCCAGCAGCAGAGACCAGGGACAGGGGGCGTGGAAACTGTTTTTT
CASSRDQGQGAWKLFF
>.|TRBJ1-6|.|TRBV7-9
TGTGCCAGCAGCTTTTACCGGGTCGGAGGTTCACCCCTCCACTTT
CASSFYRVGGSPLHF
>TRBD1|TRBJ1-5|.|TRBV2
TGTGCCAGCAGAATATCCCGGACAGGGGGTTTTCAGCCCCAGCATTTT
CASRISRTGGFQPQHF
>.|TRBJ1-5|many|TRBV19
TGTGCCAGTACGCAGGCTTTCAATCAGCCCCAGCATTTT
CASTQAFNQPQHF
>.|TRBJ2-5|many|TRBV6-6
TGTGCCAGCCGACAGGTCCAACAGACCCAGTACTTC
CASRQVQQTQYF
>.|TRBJ1-2|.|TRBV29-1
TGCAGCGTTGAAGGGGGGACTAACTATGGCTACACCTTC
CSVEGGTNYGYTF
>TRBD1|TRBJ1-6|many|TRBV14
TGTGCCAGCAGCCAATACGGACAGGGCTATTCACCCCTCCACTTT
CASSQYGQGYSPLHF
>.|TRBJ1-3|few|TRBV7-3
TGTGCCAGCAGCTTAGGCGTGGGGACGTCTGGAAACACCATATATTTT
CASSLGVGTSGNTIYF
>.|TRBJ1-6|many|TRBV19
TGTGCCAGTTGCGGGGGATCTAATTCACCCCTCCACTTT
CASCGGSNSPLHF
>TRBD2|TRBJ2-7|few|TRBV11-2
TGTGCCAGCAGGACTAGCGGGCGTTCCTACGAGCAGTACTTC
CASRTSGRSYEQYF
>TRBD2|TRBJ2-3|.|TRBV9
TGTGCCAGCAGCCCTCGAGGGAGCGGGGGAACAGATACGCAGTATTTT
CASSPRGSGGTDTQYF
>TRBD2|TRBJ2-2|.|TRBV25-1
TGTGCCAGCAGTGATAGTCGTGGGACTACCAACACCGGGGAGCTGTTTTTT
CASSDSRGTTNTGELFF
>TRBD2|TRBJ2-5|.|TRBV7-7
TGTGCTAGCAGCTCACTAGCGGGAGTGGAAGAGACCCAGTACTTC
CASSSLAGVEETQYF
>TRBD1|TRBJ1-6|.|TRBV7-9
TGTGCCAGCAGCCAAGCGCGGACAGGGAATAATTCACCCCCCCACTTT
CASSQARTGNNSPPHF
>.|TRBJ1-1|few|TRBV12-3/TRBV12-4
TGTGCCACCAGAGTCGACAGTACCAACACTGAAGCTTTCTTT
CATRVDSTNTEAFF